The sequence of this T cell receptor beta chain was determined in a study of cytomegalovirus exposure and HLA in healthy donors. Overall study results and limits: According to a later analysis, donors in an Asian-associated ancestry cluster reportedly had fewer N-insertions than the 666-donor mean.

The PCR contained 60 Vbeta and 13 Jbeta primers. In the authors' workflow: An analysis performed later counted around 80 million unique TCR beta chains (roughly 11 million of them shared). Data came from immunoSEQ multiplex PCR; TCRdb stores just in-frame clones and leaves some out. That table supplies the V and J calls and clone size; D and trimming were determined from the DNA. This table holds fewer than 200,000 clones, over 80% found once. The CDR3 extends over 16 amino acids. Germline V gene sequence: CDR1 SGHRS, CDR2 YFSETQ. V gave up 2 bases and J gave up 2 bases; unmatched junction bases: 3. Concerning this clone itself: Its matching antigen is unknown.

This rearrangement joins TRBV5-1 to TRBJ2-1; 11 positions agree with TRBD2. The receptor comes from a woman aged 45-59 years in good health and CMV-seropositive. Sequenced: PBMCs. In nucleotides, the CDR3 is TGCGCCAGCAGCTTCCTAGCGGGAGGCCCCTACAATGAGCAGTTCTTC. The encoded protein is CASSFLAGGPYNEQFF.